Listed below are T cell receptor beta chains from one sample, sequenced in a study of cytomegalovirus exposure and HLA in healthy donors. Measured with immunoSEQ multiplex PCR; TCRdb has only the in-frame clones, and not every one. The table includes under 150,000 clones, around 75% detected once. The sample consisted of PBMCs. Receptors originate from a man aged 30 to 39 in good health and CMV-seronegative. Both conserved end residues are part of each CDR3.

j_gene,v_gene,CDR3aa
TRBJ1-1,TRBV7-6,CASVKETGIGTEAFF
TRBJ2-7,TRBV18,CASSPKGQGHEQYF
TRBJ2-7,TRBV4-3,CASSQDPTSAEQYF
TRBJ2-3,TRBV5-6,CASSLGATGLPPYF
TRBJ1-1,TRBV29-1,CSVVQGAAEAFF
TRBJ1-6,TRBV30,CAWSTDRVGNSPLHF
TRBJ1-1,TRBV28,CASSTGRTEAFF
TRBJ2-7,TRBV5-1,CASSLAPGAVSPYEQYF
TRBJ1-2,TRBV30,CAWSGDSNGRGGYTF
TRBJ1-2,TRBV15,CATSRAPGQVIDGYTF
TRBJ2-5,TRBV7-2,CASSEAQETQYF
TRBJ2-1,TRBV2,CASSELAGYNEQFF
TRBJ1-4,TRBV5-1,CASRWTGGQGEKLFF
TRBJ2-1,TRBV5-4,CASSFDSYNEQFF
TRBJ2-7,TRBV6-5,CASSYSSEAYEQYF
TRBJ2-7,TRBV28,CASRPTTYYEQYF
TRBJ1-1,TRBV7-6,CASSPPRQGTTEAFF
TRBJ1-1,TRBV27,CASSLAGPNTEAFF